This TCR beta chain is from a study of a mutant IDH1 vaccine in newly diagnosed glioma. Across the whole study: Before enrollment, patients got radiotherapy alone, temozolomide alone, or mostly the combination.

Remarks on this clone: Its antigen is unknown.

Germline V gene lookup returns CDR1 ENHRY and CDR2 SYGVKD. V lost 4 bases to trimming and J lost 6 bases, with 9 bases between them. The CDR3 totals 12 residues. Using immunoSEQ multiplex PCR, the repertoire was profiled, and TCRdb retains in-frame clones only, with some absent. Among 20,000 or so clones, 84% were seen once, and the ten largest hold about 2.6%. Time point here: week 47, end of study. With topical imiquimod, each dose of the vaccine consisted of 300 ug of mutant IDH1 20-mer peptide. The clonotype originates from a man aged 35-49 years with glioma. The chain recombines TRBV10-3 with TRBJ1-1; no clear D gene. Sequences were derived from PBMCs, sampled from a glioma patient whose treatment included an IDH1 peptide vaccine. CDR3 nucleotides: TGTGCCATCAGTGGATATCGAGCTGAAGCTTTCTTT. Amino acids: CAISGYRAEAFF.